Following are 26 T cell receptor beta chains from one sample sequenced in a study of T cells in localized non-small cell lung cancer. Clones were sequenced by immunoSEQ multiplex PCR, and TCRdb holds only the in-frame ones, with some missing. The sample holds approximately 30,000 clones, around 90% seen once. The input for sequencing was peripheral blood, taken before any cancer treatment. The receptors here all came from a woman aged 18 to 50 with stage I lung adenocarcinoma.

The gene calls are TRBV6-6 and TRBJ2-7; 10 bases match TRBD1. CDR1 is MNHNY and CDR2 is SVGAGI in the germline V gene (reference sequence). This CDR3 has 14 amino acids. V lost 6 bases to trimming and J lost 5 bases; unmatched junction nucleotides: 7. The CDR3 loop reads CASRGRQGADEQYF. In nucleotides, the CDR3 is TGTGCCAGCAGGGGGAGACAGGGGGCTGACGAGCAGTACTTC.

The V call is TRBV9, the J call TRBJ2-1; D gene uncertain. The CDR3 consists of 12 residues. Germline assignment: CDR1 SGDLS and CDR2 YYNGEE. Trimming cost V 3 bases and J 5 bases, with 6 bases left between them. CDR3 nucleotides: TGTGCCAGCAGCGGTGGGGACAATGAGCAGTTCTTC. Translated: CASSGGDNEQFF.

This chain joins TRBV2 and TRBJ1-1; D is possibly TRBD1 (6 bases). Germline-derived CDR1 and CDR2 are SNHLY and FYNNEI. The CDR3 is 14 residues long. Between the trimmed V and J ends, which lost 2 bases and 8 bases, there was a span of 15 bases. CDR3 residues: CASSESFLGTEAFF. The CDR3 nucleotides read TGTGCCAGCAGTGAAAGTTTTCTAGGGACAGAAGCTTTCTTT.

This chain connects TRBV13 to TRBJ2-1, with 14 bases aligning to TRBD2. V trimming: 4 bases; J trimming: 8 bases; junction bases outside the gene matches: 4. CDR3 length: 15 residues. The germline V gene has CDR1 PRHDT and CDR2 FYEKMQ (reference sequence). The CDR3 sequence: CASSWGLAGVHEQFF. The CDR3 DNA follows: TGTGCCAGCAGCTGGGGACTAGCGGGAGTCCATGAGCAGTTCTTC.

On this clone itself: Other DNA sequences in this specimen translate into the identical CDR3. This chain joins TRBV6-1 and TRBJ2-3, with D perhaps TRBD2 (6 bases). The ends were cut back, 3 bases at V and 0 bases at J, with 10 bases in the middle. Looked up from germline, CDR1 is MNHNS and CDR2 is SASEGT. CDR3 length: 15 amino acids. The CDR3 coding sequence is TGTGCCAGCAGTGAGTATAGCGGAAGCACAGATACGCAGTATTTT. Translated: CASSEYSGSTDTQYF.

The sample holds a few counts of this clone. The genes are TRBV27 and TRBJ1-2; no clear D gene. The germline CDR1 and CDR2 sequences are MNHEY and SMNVEV (reference sequence). The CDR3 runs 14 residues. Trimming left V 2 bases short and J 4 bases short, with 11 bases between. The CDR3: CASSLRTGSYGYTF. CDR3 in DNA: TGTGCCAGCAGTTTACGCACCGGGTCCTATGGCTACACCTTC.

The rearrangement joins TRBV27 to TRBJ2-2; a possible D gene is TRBD2 (5 bases). The ends were cut back, 7 bases at V and 6 bases at J, with 9 bases in the middle. Looked up from germline, CDR1 is MNHEY and CDR2 is SMNVEV (reference sequence). The CDR3 has 12 residues. CDR3: CASTPGSGELFF. CDR3 DNA: TGTGCCAGCACTCCGGGGTCCGGGGAGCTGTTTTTT.

This sequence joins TRBV10-1 and TRBJ1-2; the D is unclear. V lost 4 bases and J lost 4, with 10 bases in between. This CDR3 has 13 amino acids. Germline values: CDR1 WNHNN, CDR2 SYGVQD (reference sequence). DNA for the CDR3: TGCGCCAGCAGTGCTCAAGGGCGCTATGGCTACACCTTC. Its protein product is CASSAQGRYGYTF.

The chain links TRBV4-2 to TRBJ2-7; TRBD2 aligns across 9 bases. Germline CDR1 LGHNA, CDR2 YNFKEQ. V lost 0 bases, J lost 3 bases, and 9 bases stayed unmatched. The CDR3 covers 17 residues. CDR3 protein: CASSQDKGAGGGYEQYF. CDR3 DNA: TGTGCCAGCAGCCAAGATAAAGGAGCGGGAGGAGGCTACGAGCAGTACTTC.

The CDR3 here is CASSSRIASGPWYF. The CDR3 coding sequence is TGTGCCAGCAGTTCCCGGATTGCCAGCGGACCCTGGTACTTC. The chain combines TRBV5-5 with TRBJ2-5; D may be TRBD2 (5 bases). The CDR3 runs 14 residues. The V gene's germline CDR1 is SGHKS and CDR2 YYEKEE (reference sequence). V dropped 5 bases and J dropped 13 bases, with 24 bases sitting between them.

Only a few counts were recorded for this clone. The J gene is TRBJ1-5, the V gene TRBV18; D ambiguous. CDR3 length: 15 residues. V dropped 2 bases and J dropped 7 bases, with 15 bases sitting between them. Germline CDR1 is KGHSH and CDR2 is LQKENI. CDR3: CASSPRAEAGQPQHF. As DNA, the CDR3 is TGTGCCAGCTCACCAAGGGCGGAGGCGGGACAGCCCCAGCATTTT.

V gene TRBV7-2 combines with J gene TRBJ1-5; TRBD1 might be the D (6 bases). The germline V gene encodes CDR1 SGHTA and CDR2 FQGNSA. This CDR3 has 16 residues. Trimming pared 1 base from V and 1 base from J, leaving 11 bases between. This CDR3 is CASSLGNQGSNQPQHF. The CDR3 DNA follows: TGTGCCAGCAGCTTAGGGAATCAGGGGAGCAATCAGCCCCAGCATTTT.

This chain connects TRBV7-8 to TRBJ2-7; tentative D call: TRBD1 (6 bases). The V gene's germline CDR1 is SGHVS and CDR2 FQNEAQ. There are 12 residues in the CDR3. V was pared by 5 bases and J by 7 bases, with 12 bases between. The CDR3 region has the DNA TGTGCCAGCAGCCCACAGGGTTGGGAGCAGTACTTC. Translation gives CASSPQGWEQYF.

CDR3 sequence (DNA): TGTGCCAGCAGTTACTCGATGGGGGGCAGGACTGAAGCTTTCTTT. Its protein product is CASSYSMGGRTEAFF. The chain recombines TRBV6-5 with TRBJ1-1; a weak D match, TRBD1 (6 bases). V was trimmed by 0 bases and J by 5 bases, leaving 13 bases between them. CDR1 and CDR2 (germline): MNHEY, SVGAGI. The CDR3 has 15 residues.

The V and J genes are TRBV20-1 and TRBJ2-7, with D perhaps TRBD2 (5 bases). The V gene's germline CDR1 is DFQATT and CDR2 SNEGSKA (reference sequence). This CDR3 has 11 residues. With 4 bases removed from V and 4 bases from J, the gap between germline ends came to 8 bases. The CDR3 sequence is CSATGNYEQYF. DNA for the CDR3: TGCAGTGCTACCGGGAATTACGAGCAGTACTTC.

The rearrangement links TRBV5-1 to TRBJ2-3; D is unresolved. Trimming removed 4 bases at V and 6 bases at J, with 18 bases between. CDR3 size: 15 residues. CDR1 and CDR2 from the germline V gene are SGHRS and YFSETQ. CDR3 sequence (DNA): TGCGCCAGCAGCGAGCTACCTTATAAAGGGGATACGCAGTATTTT. Protein product: CASSELPYKGDTQYF.

J is TRBJ1-1 and V is TRBV5-1, with a weak D call TRBD1 (6 bases). The CDR3 has 16 amino acids. The germline CDR1 and CDR2 sequences are SGHRS and YFSETQ. Trimming removed 2 bases from V and 0 bases from J, with 14 bases in between. CDR3 nucleotide sequence: TGCGCCAGCAGCTTCCGGGGGGCGAGGGTGAACACTGAAGCTTTCTTT. This codes for CASSFRGARVNTEAFF.

V gene TRBV27 combines with J gene TRBJ1-4; 11 bases align to TRBD1. The CDR3 loop spans 17 amino acids. Trimming cost V 3 bases and J 6 bases; bases outside gene matches: 9. CDR1 and CDR2 from the germline V gene are MNHEY and SMNVEV (reference sequence). The CDR3 reads CASSLGTGGGSYEKLFF. The DNA of the CDR3 is TGTGCCAGCAGTTTGGGGACAGGGGGAGGCTCTTATGAAAAACTGTTTTTT.

This chain uses TRBV9 with TRBJ1-4, with D perhaps TRBD1 (5 bases). Germline V gene sequence: CDR1 SGDLS, CDR2 YYNGEE. CDR3 length equals 15 residues. The V end lost 1 base, the J end lost 0 bases, and 7 bases lay between the germline ends. In DNA form, the CDR3 reads TGTGCCAGCAGCGTATCGGGGGCAACTAATGAAAAACTGTTTTTT. Its translation: CASSVSGATNEKLFF.

The rearrangement uses TRBV4-1 and TRBJ2-2; D gene unclear. Trimming pared 10 bases from V and 3 bases from J, leaving 18 bases between. Germline V gene data show CDR1 as MGHRA and CDR2 as YSYEKL. The CDR3 is 15 amino acids. CDR3 in amino acids: CATAPQSRDTGELFF. DNA for the CDR3: TGCGCCACCGCCCCACAGAGTCGTGACACCGGGGAGCTGTTTTTT.

This clone is a singleton in its sample. The V gene is TRBV6-1, the J gene TRBJ1-5; the D is unclear. CDR1 is MNHNS, CDR2 SASEGT, per germline. Trimming left V 5 bases short and J 10 bases short, with 9 bases between. This CDR3 has 11 amino acids. This chain's CDR3 is CASSHQDPQHF. The CDR3, as DNA: TGTGCCAGCAGTCATCAGGACCCCCAGCATTTT.

The chain combines TRBV6-1 with TRBJ2-3; D might be TRBD2 (5 bases). Germline V lookup: CDR1 MNHNS, CDR2 SASEGT. This CDR3 is built from 12 residues. The V gene lost 5 bases and the J gene lost 10 bases, with 13 bases spanning the gap. The CDR3 region is CASSLGLLAQYF. In DNA, the CDR3 is TGTGCCAGCAGTCTAGGACTCCTTGCGCAGTATTTT.

This chain links TRBV6-5 with TRBJ2-7, with a weak D call TRBD2 (5 bases). Germline CDR1 and CDR2: MNHEY and SVGAGI. The CDR3 totals 13 residues. The germline V and J ends were trimmed by 6 bases and 3 bases, with 12 bases remaining between them. This CDR3 reads CASSLLEFYEQYF. CDR3 in DNA: TGTGCCAGCAGCCTACTAGAATTCTACGAGCAGTACTTC.

Concerning this clone: Germline and junction disagree at one end, which may indicate a read error. This chain joins TRBV6-5 and TRBJ2-7; D possibly uses TRBD1 or TRBD2 (5 bases each). From germline, CDR1 is MNHEY and CDR2 SVGAGI. CDR3 length: 15 residues. The DNA of the CDR3 is TGTGCCAGCAGTTACACGGGACGGACCTCCGACGAGCAGTACTTC. Protein: CASSYTGRTSDEQYF.

This clone was seen only once. The rearrangement joins TRBV29-1 to TRBJ1-1; no firm D call. This CDR3 has 13 amino acids. The V gene lost 8 bases and the J gene lost 1 base, with 14 bases spanning the gap. CDR1 and CDR2 from the germline V gene are SQVTM and ANQGSEA. The CDR3 DNA follows: TGCAGCTCGAAGGTAACCGAGAACACTGAAGCTTTCTTT. Its protein product is CSSKVTENTEAFF.

The chain carries TRBV14 and TRBJ1-4; D remains ambiguous. V lost 2 bases, J lost 2 bases, and 15 bases lay in between. Looked up from germline, CDR1 is SGHDN and CDR2 is FVKESK. The CDR3 has 17 residues. CDR3 sequence (DNA): TGTGCCAGCAGCCAATTCCGGGGTATCGCCACTAATGAAAAACTGTTTTTT. Translation: CASSQFRGIATNEKLFF.